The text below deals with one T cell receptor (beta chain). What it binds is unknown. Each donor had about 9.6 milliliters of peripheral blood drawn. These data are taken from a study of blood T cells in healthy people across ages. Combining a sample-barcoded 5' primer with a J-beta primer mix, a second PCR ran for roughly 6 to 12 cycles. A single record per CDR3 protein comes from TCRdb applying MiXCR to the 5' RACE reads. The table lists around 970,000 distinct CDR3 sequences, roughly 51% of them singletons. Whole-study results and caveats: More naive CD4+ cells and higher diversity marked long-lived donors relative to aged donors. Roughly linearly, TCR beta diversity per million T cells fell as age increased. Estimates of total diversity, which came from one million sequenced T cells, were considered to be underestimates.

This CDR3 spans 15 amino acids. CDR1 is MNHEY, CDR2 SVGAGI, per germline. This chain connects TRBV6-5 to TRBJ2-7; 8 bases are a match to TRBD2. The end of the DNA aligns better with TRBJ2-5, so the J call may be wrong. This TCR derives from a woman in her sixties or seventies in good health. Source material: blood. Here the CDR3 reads CASSYGAGEQETQYF. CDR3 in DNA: TGTGCCAGCAGTTACGGAGCGGGGGAACAAGAGACCCAGTACTTC.